This T cell receptor beta chain was identified during a study of human T cells and chemical hapten exposure. Looking at the study overall: Scalp application of diphenylcyclopropenone was performed weekly in patients across the entire approximately 24-week study.

Regarding this clonotype: Its specificity is not known.

One entry per CDR3 protein, called by TCRdb with MiXCR from the RACE reads. Among about 120,000 distinct CDR3 sequences, 13% were seen once, and the ten largest hold roughly 2.8%. Study-level results: PT1 expanded TCR numbers rose with patch test score.

The time point denotes: pre-sensitization, week 0. Treatment reported: therapeutic diphenylcyclopropenone sensitization with weekly scalp DPC. Staff drew blood before applying each patch test. Donors were 18 to 70-year-old alopecia patients suitable for DPC. Germline CDR1 is LNHDA and CDR2 is SQIVND (reference sequence). Trimming took 4 bases from V and 6 from J, leaving 16 bases between them. This CDR3 contains 16 residues. The chain joins TRBV19 to TRBJ1-6; D perhaps matches TRBD1 (5 bases). Sequencing used whole blood, obtained in connection with sensitization to the hapten diphenylcyclopropenone (DPC). The TCR comes from a woman younger than 30 with alopecia areata. Some clones in this sample may be carry-over from other donors' samples. The CDR3 is CASSTSDSRINSPLHF. CDR3 DNA: TGTGCCAGTAGTACCTCAGACAGCAGAATTAATTCACCCCTCCACTTT.